The entry below describes one T cell receptor beta chain. The target antigen is unknown. The junction does not match germline at one end; this may be a read error. This entry is derived from a study of OX40 agonist ivuxolimab in advanced cancers. Looking at the study overall: Patients received the agonistic anti-OX40 (CD134) antibody ivuxolimab. Therapy given before enrollment (anti-PD-1, anti-PD-L1 or anti-CTLA-4) was allowed, and under 45% had some.

TCRdb's copy holds only in-frame clones and misses some; the assay was immunoSEQ multiplex PCR. This repertoire shows tens of thousands of clones, 80% to 90% found once; its top ten account for over 40%. Overall study findings and caveats: Compared with CD4+, CD8+ T cells on average had more expanded clones.

The clonotype comes from an adult with an advanced solid tumor such as melanoma, head and neck, liver or kidney cancer. Here the sequenced sample was CD4+ or CD8+ T cells sorted from blood, taken in a trial of the OX40 agonist ivuxolimab.

In nucleotides, the CDR3 is TGTGTCAGCAGTTCAGGGGCCAACGTCCTGACTTTC. It codes for CVSSSGANVLTF. This chain connects TRBV27 to TRBJ2-6; D unclear. Germline assignment: CDR1 MNHEY and CDR2 SMNVEV (reference sequence). This CDR3 is built from 12 residues.